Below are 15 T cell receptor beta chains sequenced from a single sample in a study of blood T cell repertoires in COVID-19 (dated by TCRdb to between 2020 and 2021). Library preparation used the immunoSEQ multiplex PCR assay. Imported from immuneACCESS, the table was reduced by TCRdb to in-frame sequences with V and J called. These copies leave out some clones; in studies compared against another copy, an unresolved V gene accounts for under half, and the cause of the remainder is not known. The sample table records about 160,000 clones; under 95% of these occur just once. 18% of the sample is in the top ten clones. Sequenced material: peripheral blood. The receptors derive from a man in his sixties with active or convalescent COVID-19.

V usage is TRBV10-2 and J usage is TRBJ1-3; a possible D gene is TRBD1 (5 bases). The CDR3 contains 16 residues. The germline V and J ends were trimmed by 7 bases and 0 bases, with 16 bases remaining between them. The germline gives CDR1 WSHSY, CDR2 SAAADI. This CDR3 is CASKDIDRHSGNTIYF. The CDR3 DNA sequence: TGCGCCAGCAAAGATATCGACAGACACTCTGGAAACACCATATATTTT.

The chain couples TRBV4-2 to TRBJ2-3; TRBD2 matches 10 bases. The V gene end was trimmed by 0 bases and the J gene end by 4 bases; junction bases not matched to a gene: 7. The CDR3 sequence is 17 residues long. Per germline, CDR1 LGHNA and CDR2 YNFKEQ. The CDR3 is CASSQDRAGGSPDTQYF. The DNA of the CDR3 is TGTGCCAGCAGCCAAGACCGAGCGGGGGGGTCCCCAGATACGCAGTATTTT.

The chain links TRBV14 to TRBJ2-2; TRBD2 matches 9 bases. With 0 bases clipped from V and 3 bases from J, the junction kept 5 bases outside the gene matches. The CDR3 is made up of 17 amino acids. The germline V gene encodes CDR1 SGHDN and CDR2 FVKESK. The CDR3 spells CASSQDLTSGYTGELFF. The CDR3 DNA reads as TGTGCCAGCAGCCAAGATCTGACTAGCGGATACACCGGGGAGCTGTTTTTT.

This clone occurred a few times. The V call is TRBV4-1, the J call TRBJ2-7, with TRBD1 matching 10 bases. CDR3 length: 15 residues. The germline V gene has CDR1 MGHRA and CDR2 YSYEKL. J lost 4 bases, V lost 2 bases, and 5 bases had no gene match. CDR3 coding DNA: TGCGCCAGCAGCCAATGGACAGGGGGGGGTTACGAGCAGTACTTC. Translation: CASSQWTGGGYEQYF.

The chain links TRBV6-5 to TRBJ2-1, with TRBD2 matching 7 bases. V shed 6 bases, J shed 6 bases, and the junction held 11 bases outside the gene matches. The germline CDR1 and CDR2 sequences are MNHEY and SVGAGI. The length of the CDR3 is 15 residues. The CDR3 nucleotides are TGTGCCAGCAGCTTGAGCGGGATCTCAACCAATGAGCAGTTCTTC. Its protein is CASSLSGISTNEQFF.

Written as DNA, the CDR3 is TGTGCCATCAGTGGGACAGGGGGCACTGAAGCTTTCTTT. This gives the protein CAISGTGGTEAFF. The chain couples TRBV10-3 to TRBJ1-1; 10 bases align to TRBD1. This CDR3 has 13 amino acids. CDR1 and CDR2 (germline): ENHRY, SYGVKD. V lost 4 bases and J lost 4; bases outside the gene matches: 0.

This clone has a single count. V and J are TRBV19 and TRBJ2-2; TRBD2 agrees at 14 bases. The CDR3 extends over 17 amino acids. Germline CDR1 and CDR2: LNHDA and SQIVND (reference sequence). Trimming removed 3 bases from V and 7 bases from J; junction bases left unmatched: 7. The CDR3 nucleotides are TGTGCCAGTAGTATGGGGACTAGCGGGGGCTTTAACGGGGAGCTGTTTTTT. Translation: CASSMGTSGGFNGELFF. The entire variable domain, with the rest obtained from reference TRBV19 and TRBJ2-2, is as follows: DGGITQSPKYLFRKEGQNVTLSCEQNLNHDAMYWYRQDPGQGLRLIYYSQIVNDFQKGDIAEGYSVSREKKESFPLTVTSAQKNPTAFYLCASSMGTSGGFNGELFFGEGSRLTVL.

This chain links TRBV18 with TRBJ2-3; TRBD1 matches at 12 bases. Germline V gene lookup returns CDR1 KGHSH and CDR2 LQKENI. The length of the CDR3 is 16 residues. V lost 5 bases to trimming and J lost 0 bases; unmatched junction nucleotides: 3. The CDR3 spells CASSLGQGASTDTQYF. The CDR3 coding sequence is TGTGCCAGCTCATTGGGACAGGGGGCCAGCACAGATACGCAGTATTTT.

This CDR3 is CASSIQENTEAFF. CDR3 nucleotides: TGCGCCAGCAGTATACAGGAAAACACTGAAGCTTTCTTT. J is TRBJ1-1 and V is TRBV10-2; D possibly corresponds to TRBD1 (5 bases). V was pared by 5 bases and J by 2 bases, with 9 bases between. Germline V gene lookup returns CDR1 WSHSY and CDR2 SAAADI. The CDR3 loop spans 13 amino acids.

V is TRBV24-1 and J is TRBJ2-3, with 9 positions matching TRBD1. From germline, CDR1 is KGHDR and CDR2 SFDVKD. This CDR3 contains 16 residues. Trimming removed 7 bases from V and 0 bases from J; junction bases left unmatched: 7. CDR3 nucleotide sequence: TGTGCCACCAGCGAGGGTGACAGGGGGAGCACAGATACGCAGTATTTT. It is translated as CATSEGDRGSTDTQYF.

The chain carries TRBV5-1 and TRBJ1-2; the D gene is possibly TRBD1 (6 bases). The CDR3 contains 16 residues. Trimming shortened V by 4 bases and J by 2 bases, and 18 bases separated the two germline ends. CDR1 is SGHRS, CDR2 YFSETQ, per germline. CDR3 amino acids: CASSPRGGADNYGYTF. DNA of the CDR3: TGCGCCAGCAGCCCCCGTGGGGGGGCGGACAACTATGGCTACACCTTC.

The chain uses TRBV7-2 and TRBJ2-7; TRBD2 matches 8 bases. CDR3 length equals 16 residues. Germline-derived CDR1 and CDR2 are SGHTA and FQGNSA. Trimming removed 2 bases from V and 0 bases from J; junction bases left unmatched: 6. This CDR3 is CASSLTTSASSYEQYF. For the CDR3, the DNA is TGTGCCAGCAGCTTAACGACTAGCGCAAGCTCCTACGAGCAGTACTTC.

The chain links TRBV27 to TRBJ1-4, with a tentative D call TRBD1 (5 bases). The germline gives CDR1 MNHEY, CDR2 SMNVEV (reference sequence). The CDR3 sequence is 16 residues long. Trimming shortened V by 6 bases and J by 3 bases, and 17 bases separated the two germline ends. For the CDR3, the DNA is TGTGCCAGCAGCAACCCAGCCCTAGGGGCTAATGAAAAACTGTTTTTT. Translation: CASSNPALGANEKLFF.

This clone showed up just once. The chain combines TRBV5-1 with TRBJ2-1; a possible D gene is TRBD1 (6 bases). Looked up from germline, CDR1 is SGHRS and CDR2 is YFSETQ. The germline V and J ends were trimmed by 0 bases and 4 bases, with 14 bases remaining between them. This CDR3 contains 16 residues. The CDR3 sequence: CASSLDYRDPYNEQFF. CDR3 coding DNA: TGCGCCAGCAGCTTGGATTACAGGGACCCTTACAATGAGCAGTTCTTC. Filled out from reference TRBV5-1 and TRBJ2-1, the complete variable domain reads KAGVTQTPRYLIKTRGQQVTLSCSPISGHRSVSWYQQTPGQGLQFLFEYFSETQRNKGNFPGRFSGRQFSNSRSEMNVSTLELGDSALYLCASSLDYRDPYNEQFFGPGTRLTVL.

This CDR3 is CASSLRRAGMTDTQYF. DNA of the CDR3: TGTGCCAGCAGCTTACGGCGGGCCGGGATGACAGATACGCAGTATTTT. The chain has TRBV7-9 and TRBJ2-3, with a possible D match to TRBD2 (5 bases). The germline gives CDR1 SEHNR, CDR2 FQNEAQ (reference sequence). Trimming pared 2 bases from V and 3 bases from J, leaving 15 bases between. This CDR3 is built from 16 residues.